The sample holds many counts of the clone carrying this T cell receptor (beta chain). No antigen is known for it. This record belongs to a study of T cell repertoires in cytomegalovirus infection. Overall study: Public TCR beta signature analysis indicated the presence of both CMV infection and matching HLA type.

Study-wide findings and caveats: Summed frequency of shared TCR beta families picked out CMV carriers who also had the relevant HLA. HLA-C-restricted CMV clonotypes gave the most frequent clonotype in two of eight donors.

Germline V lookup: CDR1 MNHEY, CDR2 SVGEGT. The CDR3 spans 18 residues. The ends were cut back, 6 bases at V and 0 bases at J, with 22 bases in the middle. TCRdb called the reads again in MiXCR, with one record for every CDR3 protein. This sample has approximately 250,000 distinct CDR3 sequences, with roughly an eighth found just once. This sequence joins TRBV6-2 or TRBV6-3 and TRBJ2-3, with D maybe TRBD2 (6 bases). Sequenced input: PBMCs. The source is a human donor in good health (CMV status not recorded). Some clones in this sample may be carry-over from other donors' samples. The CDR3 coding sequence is TGTGCCAGCAGAAATAGCGGCGCACCGACCAGTAGCACAGATACGCAGTATTTT. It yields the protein CASRNSGAPTSSTDTQYF.